The next 22 T cell receptor beta chains were all read from a single sample in a study of blood T cell repertoires in COVID-19. Data came from immunoSEQ multiplex PCR; TCRdb stores just in-frame clones and leaves some out. The data show about 140,000 clones, roughly 88% seen once. Material: peripheral blood. These receptors all stem from a human donor in a cohort sampled during active COVID-19.

The chain employs TRBV6-5 and TRBJ1-1; D is possibly TRBD1 (6 bases). V lost 6 bases and J 1 base, leaving 12 bases between the germline ends. The CDR3 has 14 amino acids. Looked up from germline, CDR1 is MNHEY and CDR2 is SVGAGI. Written as DNA, the CDR3 is TGTGCCAGCAGCCGAGGACAGACGAACACTGAAGCTTTCTTT. Amino acids: CASSRGQTNTEAFF.

The V call is TRBV12-3 or TRBV12-4, the J call TRBJ1-6; D not resolved. The CDR3 contains 13 residues. V was shortened by 6 bases and J by 7 bases, with 10 bases between the two germline ends. CDR3 sequence: CASRALQNSPLHF. CDR3 bases: TGTGCCAGCAGGGCCCTACAGAATTCACCCCTCCACTTT.

The rearrangement uses TRBV30 and TRBJ2-5; TRBD2 matches 7 bases. Germline assignment: CDR1 GTSNPN and CDR2 SVGIG (reference sequence). CDR3 length: 15 residues. V trimming: 0 bases; J trimming: 5 bases; junction bases outside the gene matches: 9. CDR3: CAWSVLSGRSETQYF. The CDR3, as DNA: TGTGCCTGGAGTGTACTATCCGGGAGGTCGGAGACCCAGTACTTC. The variable domain in full, with the rest retrieved from reference TRBV30 and TRBJ2-5, is SQTIHQWPATLVQPVGSPLSLECTVEGTSNPNLYWYRQAAGRGLQLLFYSVGIGQISSEVPQNLSASRPQDRQFILSSKKLLLSDSGFYLCAWSVLSGRSETQYFGPGTRLLVL.

V gene TRBV7-8 combines with J gene TRBJ2-3, with 8 nucleotides matching TRBD1. CDR1 is SGHVS, CDR2 FQNEAQ, per germline. This CDR3 comprises 16 residues. Trimming removed 2 bases from V and 0 bases from J; junction bases left unmatched: 4. This chain's CDR3 is CASSLIGQGSTDTQYF. Here the CDR3 DNA reads TGTGCCAGCAGCTTAATAGGACAGGGAAGCACAGATACGCAGTATTTT.

The rearrangement links TRBV3-1 (or the pseudogene TRBV3-2) to TRBJ1-1; weak D call: TRBD1 (6 bases). V gave up 6 bases and J gave up 0 bases, with 14 bases separating them. Germline-derived CDR1 and CDR2 are LGHDT and YNNKEL (reference sequence). This CDR3 is built from 15 residues. For the CDR3, the DNA is TGTGCCAGCAGACCGACAGGACTTCTGAACACTGAAGCTTTCTTT. This gives the protein CASRPTGLLNTEAFF.

The rearrangement links TRBV6-5 to TRBJ2-2; D is perhaps TRBD1 (7 bases). Germline assignment: CDR1 MNHEY and CDR2 SVGAGI. V was shortened by 6 bases and J by 2 bases, with 13 bases between the two germline ends. This CDR3 is 15 amino acids long. CDR3 sequence (DNA): TGTGCCAGCAGACGCGGGACAGCAAACACCGGGGAGCTGTTTTTT. Translated, it gives CASRRGTANTGELFF.

The chain recombines TRBV3-1 (or the pseudogene TRBV3-2) with TRBJ2-7; D might be TRBD2 (7 bases). Trimming removed 2 bases at V and 2 bases at J, with 13 bases between. The germline V gene encodes CDR1 LGHDT and CDR2 YNNKEL (reference sequence). The CDR3 runs to 15 residues. Here the CDR3 reads CASSQTWGGAYEQYF. The CDR3 nucleotides read TGTGCCAGCAGCCAAACCTGGGGGGGCGCCTACGAGCAGTACTTC.

This chain uses TRBV15 with TRBJ2-7; the D gene is possibly TRBD1 (6 bases). Germline V gene lookup returns CDR1 LNHNV and CDR2 YYDKDF (reference sequence). V lost 5 bases and J 0 bases, leaving 11 bases between the germline ends. The CDR3 is 14 amino acids. The CDR3 reads CATSPTGSSYEQYF. The CDR3 DNA is TGTGCCACCAGCCCTACAGGGAGCTCCTACGAGCAGTACTTC.

The genes are TRBV21-1 and TRBJ2-2; TRBD1, the table's D call, lacks a check against the DNA. TRBV21-1 is classified as a pseudogene. This CDR3 region has 15 residues. In DNA form, the CDR3 reads TGTGCCAGCAGCGCCGGACAGGGGGCAGGCGGGGAGCTGTTTTTT. This encodes CASSAGQGAGGELFF.

This chain joins TRBV5-6 and TRBJ2-7; TRBD1 aligns across 8 bases. Germline lookup yields CDR1 SGHDT and CDR2 YYEEEE. The CDR3 sequence is 15 residues long. J gave up 2 bases and V 2 bases, and 6 bases lay outside the gene matches. CDR3 amino acids: CASSLAQGATYEQYF. The CDR3 coding sequence is TGTGCCAGCAGCTTAGCGCAGGGGGCTACCTACGAGCAGTACTTC.

J is TRBJ2-2 and V is TRBV7-2; 7 bases fit TRBD2. V shed 5 bases, J shed 1 base, and the junction held 4 bases outside the gene matches. Germline V CDR1 and CDR2: SGHTA, FQGNSA. The CDR3 is 15 amino acids. The CDR3 bases are TGTGCCAGCAGCCCAGCGGGACTGAACACCGGGGAGCTGTTTTTT. This gives the protein CASSPAGLNTGELFF. Full variable domain (missing parts from reference TRBV7-2 and TRBJ2-2): GAGVSQSPSNKVTEKGKDVELRCDPISGHTALYWYRQSLGQGLEFLIYFQGNSAPDKSGLPSDRFSAERTGGSVSTLTIQRTQQEDSAVYLCASSPAGLNTGELFFGEGSRLTVL.

This rearrangement joins TRBV7-9 to TRBJ2-3; 8 bases are shared with TRBD2. This CDR3 spans 13 amino acids. V lost 8 bases to trimming and J lost 3 bases; unmatched junction nucleotides: 4. Germline CDR1 reads SEHNR; CDR2 reads FQNEAQ (reference sequence). The CDR3 nucleotides are TGTGCCAGCTCGGGGGGGCAGACAGATACGCAGTATTTT. Residues: CASSGGQTDTQYF.

V and J are TRBV30 and TRBJ1-2, with D perhaps TRBD1 (5 bases). Germline CDR1 GTSNPN, CDR2 SVGIG (reference sequence). V shed 2 bases and J shed 1 base, with 17 bases lying between them. This CDR3 comprises 16 residues. The CDR3 DNA reads as TGTGCCTGGAGTAGGGCAGGGTGGGCGAGTAACTATGGCTACACCTTC. It encodes CAWSRAGWASNYGYTF.

This sequence joins TRBV2 and TRBJ2-2, with D maybe TRBD2 (5 bases). CDR1 is SNHLY, CDR2 FYNNEI, per germline. The CDR3 consists of 13 residues. V dropped 8 bases and J dropped 4 bases, with 11 bases sitting between them. The CDR3 DNA is TGTGCCAGCCGGGGAGATCCCACCGGGGAGCTGTTTTTT. Residues: CASRGDPTGELFF.

The chain is built from TRBV9 and TRBJ2-7; D perhaps matches TRBD1 (6 bases). The germline V and J ends were trimmed by 0 bases and 3 bases, with 13 bases remaining between them. Germline values: CDR1 SGDLS, CDR2 YYNGEE. This CDR3 is 15 amino acids long. The chain's CDR3 is CASSVAPGVLYEQYF. For the CDR3, the DNA is TGTGCCAGCAGCGTAGCACCAGGGGTTCTCTACGAGCAGTACTTC.

This sequence joins TRBV7-2 and TRBJ1-5; D unresolved. From germline, CDR1 is SGHTA and CDR2 FQGNSA. This CDR3 has 13 amino acids. Trimming removed 3 bases from V and 7 bases from J, with 10 bases in between. CDR3 DNA sequence: TGTGCCAGCAGCTTGAGTCGCGGGCAGCCCCAGCATTTT. It yields the protein CASSLSRGQPQHF.

This rearrangement joins TRBV4-3 to TRBJ1-1, with 7 bases fitting TRBD1. CDR3 length: 18 amino acids. V gave up 0 bases and J gave up 2 bases; unmatched junction bases: 12. CDR1 LGHNA and CDR2 YSLEER come from the germline V gene. The CDR3 region has the DNA TGCGCCAGCAGCCAAGATACGACAGGGAGTGACTCTAACACTGAAGCTTTCTTT. This gives the protein CASSQDTTGSDSNTEAFF.

Remarks on this clone: Within the sample, other DNA sequences also encode this same CDR3. The V and J genes are TRBV15 and TRBJ2-2, with D perhaps TRBD2 (5 bases). This CDR3 has 14 residues. The germline V gene has CDR1 LNHNV and CDR2 YYDKDF (reference sequence). Trimming shortened V by 0 bases and J by 5 bases, and 7 bases separated the two germline ends. CDR3 nucleotides: TGTGCCACCAGCAGAGATAGCGTAACCGGGGAGCTGTTTTTT. Translated: CATSRDSVTGELFF.

This chain connects TRBV29-1 to TRBJ2-1; tentative D call: TRBD1 (6 bases). The CDR3 is 14 residues long. The germline gives CDR1 SQVTM, CDR2 ANQGSEA. The V end lost 1 base, the J end lost 4 bases, and 11 bases lay between the germline ends. CDR3 DNA sequence: TGCAGCGTTGAAGGGGTGGGGGCGTACAATGAGCAGTTCTTC. This translates into CSVEGVGAYNEQFF.

A single count supports this clone. The chain uses TRBV2 and TRBJ1-2; 7 bases line up with TRBD1. J lost 3 bases, V lost 6 bases, and 4 bases had no gene match. CDR3 length: 13 amino acids. Germline V gene data show CDR1 as SNHLY and CDR2 as FYNNEI. CDR3 coding DNA: TGTGCCAGCAGCGCGGACAGGTACTATGGCTACACCTTC. It specifies CASSADRYYGYTF.

The CDR3 is CASSGTGNYNEQFF. CDR3 nucleotide sequence: TGTGCCAGCAGCGGGACAGGGAATTACAATGAGCAGTTCTTC. This chain uses TRBV6-5 with TRBJ2-1, with 9 bases fitting TRBD1. With V trimmed by 6 bases and J by 4 bases, 4 bases remained unmatched. The CDR3 has 14 amino acids. CDR1 MNHEY and CDR2 SVGAGI come from the germline V gene.

The genes are TRBV18 and TRBJ1-1; 7 nucleotides align to TRBD1. Per the germline V gene, CDR1 is KGHSH and CDR2 is LQKENI. CDR3 length: 16 amino acids. V lost 3 bases to trimming and J lost 5 bases; unmatched junction nucleotides: 12. The CDR3 region is CASSPTTKGAGTEAFF. CDR3 DNA: TGTGCCAGCTCACCGACAACTAAGGGGGCAGGGACTGAAGCTTTCTTT.